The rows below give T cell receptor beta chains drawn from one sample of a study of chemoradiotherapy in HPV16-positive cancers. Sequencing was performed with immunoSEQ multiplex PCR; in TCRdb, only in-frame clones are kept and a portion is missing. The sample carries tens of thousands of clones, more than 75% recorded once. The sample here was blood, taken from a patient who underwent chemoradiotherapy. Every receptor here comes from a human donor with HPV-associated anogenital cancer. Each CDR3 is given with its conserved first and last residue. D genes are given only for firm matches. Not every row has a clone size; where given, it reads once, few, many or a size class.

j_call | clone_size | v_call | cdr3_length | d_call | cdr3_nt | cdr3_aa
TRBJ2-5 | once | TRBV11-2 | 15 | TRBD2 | TGTGCCAGCAGCCCCTCAGCGGGGGGCCAAGAGACCCAGTACTTC | CASSPSAGGQETQYF
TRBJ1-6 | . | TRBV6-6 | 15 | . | TGTGCCAGCTCTCCCGTAAGCTCCTATAATTCACCCCTCCACTTT | CASSPVSSYNSPLHF
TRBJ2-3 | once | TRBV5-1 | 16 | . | TGCGCCAGCAGCTTGATTAGGGGTTCTAGAACAGATACGCAGTATTTT | CASSLIRGSRTDTQYF
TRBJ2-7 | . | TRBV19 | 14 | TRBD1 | TGTGCCAGTAGTATCAGGGGGTCGCTTTACGAGCAGTACTTC | CASSIRGSLYEQYF
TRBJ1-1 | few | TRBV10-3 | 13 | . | TGTGCCATCACTACAACAGTGAATACTGAAGCTTTCTTT | CAITTTVNTEAFF
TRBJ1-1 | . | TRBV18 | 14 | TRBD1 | TGTGCCAGCTCACCACGACAGGGGTGGACTGAAGCTTTCTTT | CASSPRQGWTEAFF
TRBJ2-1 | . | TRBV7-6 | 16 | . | TGTGCCAGCAGCTTACGAAATAGCGGAACAACCAATGAGCAGTTCTTC | CASSLRNSGTTNEQFF
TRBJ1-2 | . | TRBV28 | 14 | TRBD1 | TGTGCCAGCAGTCAGGGGGGAGCCACCTATGGCTACACCTTC | CASSQGGATYGYTF
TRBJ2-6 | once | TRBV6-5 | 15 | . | TGTGCCAGCAGTTACTCGTGGTCTGGGGCCAACGTCCTGACTTTC | CASSYSWSGANVLTF
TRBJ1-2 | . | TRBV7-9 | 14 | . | TGTGCCAGCAGCTTAGAATCCGGGAACTATGGCTACACCTTC | CASSLESGNYGYTF
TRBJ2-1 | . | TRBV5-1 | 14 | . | TGCGCCAGCAGCGGCGGCGACAGGTACAATGAGCAGTTCTTC | CASSGGDRYNEQFF
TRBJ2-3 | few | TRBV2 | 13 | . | TGTGCCAGCAGTATTCGGGGCACAGATACGCAGTATTTT | CASSIRGTDTQYF
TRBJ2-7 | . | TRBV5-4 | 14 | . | TGTGCCAGCAGCTTGACCCTTCGCTCCTACGAGCAGTACTTC | CASSLTLRSYEQYF
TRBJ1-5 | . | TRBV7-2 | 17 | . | TGTGCCAGCAGCTTCATCTCCGGGACCCTCTGGTCCCAGCCCCAGCATTTT | CASSFISGTLWSQPQHF
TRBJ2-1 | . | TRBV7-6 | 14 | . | TGTGCCAGCAGCTTGTCCAGGTTATACAATGAGCAGTTCTTC | CASSLSRLYNEQFF
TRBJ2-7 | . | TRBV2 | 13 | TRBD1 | TGTGCCAGCAGTTTCAGGGGGCCAAGCGAGCAGTACTTC | CASSFRGPSEQYF
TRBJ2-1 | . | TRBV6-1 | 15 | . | TGTGCCAGCATGACCCGGGACCGAAAAAACAATGAGCAGTTCTTC | CASMTRDRKNNEQFF
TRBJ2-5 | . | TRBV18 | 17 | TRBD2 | TGTGCCAGCTCACCACGCGCGGGGGGGCTTGGGAGAGAGACCCAGTACTTC | CASSPRAGGLGRETQYF
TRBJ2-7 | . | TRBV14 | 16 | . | TGTGCCAGCAGCCTCAGTGGGGCGGGACAAGCATACGAGCAGTACTTC | CASSLSGAGQAYEQYF
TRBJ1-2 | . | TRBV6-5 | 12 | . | TGTGCCAGCAGTTCGACGGAGGGCGGCTACACCTTC | CASSSTEGGYTF
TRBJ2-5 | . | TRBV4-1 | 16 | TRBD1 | TGCGCCAGCAGCCTCCTCGGACAGGGCCCCCCAGAGACCCAGTACTTC | CASSLLGQGPPETQYF
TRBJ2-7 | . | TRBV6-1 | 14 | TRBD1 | TGTGCCAGCAGCGGACAGGGTCAGGACCACGAGCAGTACTTC | CASSGQGQDHEQYF
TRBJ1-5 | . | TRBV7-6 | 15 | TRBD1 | TGTGCCAGCAGCCCCCGGGACAGTAGCAATCAGCCCCAGCATTTT | CASSPRDSSNQPQHF
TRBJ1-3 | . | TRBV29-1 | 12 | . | TGCAGCGCTGGGACCTCTGGAAACACCATATATTTT | CSAGTSGNTIYF
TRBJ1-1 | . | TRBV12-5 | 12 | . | TGTGCTAGTGGTCCCGGAGGGACTGAAGCTTTCTTT | CASGPGGTEAFF
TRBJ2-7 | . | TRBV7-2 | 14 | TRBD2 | TGTGCCAGCAGCCCCGGGGGGTCCCTTGACGAGCAGTACTTC | CASSPGGSLDEQYF
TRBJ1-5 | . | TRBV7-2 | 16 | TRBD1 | TGTGCCAGCAGCTTAGCGCCATTGACAGGGAATCAGCCCCAGCATTTT | CASSLAPLTGNQPQHF
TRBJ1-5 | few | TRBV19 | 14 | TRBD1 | TGTGCCAGTAGTACGGGACAGCCGGTTGGGCCCCAGCATTTT | CASSTGQPVGPQHF
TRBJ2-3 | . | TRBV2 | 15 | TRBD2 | TGTGCCAGCAGGAAGGGTAGCGGGGGACAATATACGCAGTATTTT | CASRKGSGGQYTQYF
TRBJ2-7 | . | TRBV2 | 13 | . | TGTGCCAGCAATCGACAGAACGACTACGAGCAGTACTTC | CASNRQNDYEQYF
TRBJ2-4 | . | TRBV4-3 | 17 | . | TGCGCCAGCAGCCCCGCTGTCCTTGGGGTAGCCAAAAACATTCAGTACTTC | CASSPAVLGVAKNIQYF
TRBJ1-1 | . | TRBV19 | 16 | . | TGTGCCAGTAGTATCCAATCGGGACCCCTGAACACTGAAGCTTTCTTT | CASSIQSGPLNTEAFF
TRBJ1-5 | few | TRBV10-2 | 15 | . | TGCGCCAGCAGTGAGTGGGGGGCCTTCGGTCAGCCCCAGCATTTT | CASSEWGAFGQPQHF
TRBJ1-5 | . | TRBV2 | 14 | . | TGTGCCAGCAGTGAAACTCCGGGTAATCAGCCCCAGCATTTT | CASSETPGNQPQHF
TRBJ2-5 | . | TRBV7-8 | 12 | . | TGTGCCAGCAGACGGGACCTTCTGTCCCAGTACTTC | CASRRDLLSQYF
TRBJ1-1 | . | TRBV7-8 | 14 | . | TGTGCCAGCAGCCGCTCGACCCTGGACACTGAAGCTTTCTTT | CASSRSTLDTEAFF
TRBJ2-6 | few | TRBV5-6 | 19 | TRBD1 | TGTGCCAGCAGCTCATACCGAACGGGACAGAGCTCTGGGGCCAACGTCCTGACTTTC | CASSSYRTGQSSGANVLTF
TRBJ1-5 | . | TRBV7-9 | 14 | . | TGTGCCAGCAGCTCAGGACTGAGCAATCAGCCCCAGCATTTT | CASSSGLSNQPQHF
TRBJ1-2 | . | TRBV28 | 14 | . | TGTGCCAGCAGTTTCAGGGACAACGAGTATGGCTACACCTTC | CASSFRDNEYGYTF
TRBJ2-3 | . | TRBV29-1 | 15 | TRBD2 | TGCACCTCCGGGGAGGGCGGAACCTTCACAGATACGCAGTATTTT | CTSGEGGTFTDTQYF
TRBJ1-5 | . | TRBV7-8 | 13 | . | TGTGCCAGCAGCTTGAGTTTTGTCCAGCCCCAGCATTTT | CASSLSFVQPQHF
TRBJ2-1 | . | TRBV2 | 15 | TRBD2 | TGTGCCAGCAGTGAGCTGGGGGGGACCCCTGGTGAGCAGTTCTTC | CASSELGGTPGEQFF
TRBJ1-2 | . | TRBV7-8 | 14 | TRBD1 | TGTGCCAGCAGCCCAACGTCACAGGGGGTTAGATACACCTTC | CASSPTSQGVRYTF
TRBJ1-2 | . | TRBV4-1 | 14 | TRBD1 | TGCGCCAGCAGCCCGGACAGGGCCAACTATGGCTACACCTTC | CASSPDRANYGYTF
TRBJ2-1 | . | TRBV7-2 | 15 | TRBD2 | TGTGCCAGCAGCCAGACTAGCGGGGGGTACAATGAGCAGTTCTTC | CASSQTSGGYNEQFF
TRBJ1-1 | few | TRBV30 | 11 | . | TGTGCCTGGAATCTGGCGGATGAAGCTTTCTTT | CAWNLADEAFF
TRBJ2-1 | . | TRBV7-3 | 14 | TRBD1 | TGTGCCAGCAGCGTAGGACAGGGTGTCAATGAGCAGTTCTTC | CASSVGQGVNEQFF
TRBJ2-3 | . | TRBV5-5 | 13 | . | TGTGCCAGCAGCTCTTCGGCCCCAGATACGCAGTATTTT | CASSSSAPDTQYF
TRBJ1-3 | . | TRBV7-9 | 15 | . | TGTGCCAGCAGCTTACGGCAGGGAACTGGAAACACCATATATTTT | CASSLRQGTGNTIYF
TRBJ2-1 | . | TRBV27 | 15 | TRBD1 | TGTGCCAGCAGAAGCGGACAGGGTGATTTTGAAGGGCAGTTCTTC | CASRSGQGDFEGQFF
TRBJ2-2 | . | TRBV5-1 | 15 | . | TGCGCCAGCAGCACGGCCCCCCAGGCGGGCGGGGAGCTGTTTTTT | CASSTAPQAGGELFF
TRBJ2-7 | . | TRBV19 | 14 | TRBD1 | TGTGCCAGTAGTATTACGGGACAGGGTTCCGAGCAGTACTTC | CASSITGQGSEQYF
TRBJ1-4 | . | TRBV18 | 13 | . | TGTGCCACCCAGTATGGCACTAATGAAAAACTGTTTTTT | CATQYGTNEKLFF
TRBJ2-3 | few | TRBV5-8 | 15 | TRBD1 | TGTGCCAGCAGGCTCGAGAGGGGGCACACAGATACGCAGTATTTT | CASRLERGHTDTQYF
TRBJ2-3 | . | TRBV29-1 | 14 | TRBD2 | TGCAGCGTCACTAGCGGGGCAACCACAGATACGCAGTATTTT | CSVTSGATTDTQYF